This T cell receptor beta chain was recovered during a study of long-term antiretroviral therapy in people with HIV (dated by TCRdb to the early 2020s). For context, the study as a whole: The earliest samples were collected roughly a decade before the 2015 WHO recommendation for immediate ART, at a time when ART was usually postponed until CD4 counts fell. Of the roughly 30 participants with HIV, 10 to 11 were female. From a few dozen adults with confirmed HIV infection, the cohort provided around 180 cryopreserved PBMC samples, gathered serially across a mean of approximately six years (range 1-12). No cross-contamination during QIAcube processing was seen in test extractions of a monoclonal T-cell line run alongside 33 polyclonal samples. This retrospective serial study examined whether starting ART and sustained HIV suppression were associated with changes in the composition and diversity of the TRB repertoire in peripheral blood.

Concerning this clone itself: The specificity of this receptor is unknown. Base qualities are not recorded, but no much larger clone differs from it by a single base.

Participants were included only if at least one PBMC sample before ART initiation and at least two post-ART samples were available. Treatment was received in the United States of America by all participants with HIV. Before DNA extraction, cryopreserved samples containing 1-10 million PBMC were thawed and washed. At the time of the earliest PBMC sample for each participant with HIV, ages ranged from roughly 23 to 60 years. PBMC samples from each participant spanned 1-4 timepoints before ART initiation and 2-8 timepoints after ART initiation, with a median of 7 samples. For every participant, serial HIV viral load, CD4+ T-cell count, ART history and demographic data were obtained. Using a Qiagen kit on a QIAcube, genomic DNA was extracted from unsorted PBMC, with samples processed in batches of 12. The immunoSEQ hsTCRB v3.0 assay was used at survey level resolution for TRB variable region sequencing. The target sequencing depth for TRB was roughly 40,000-50,000 T-cell genomes per sample. TRB libraries were pooled and sequenced on an Illumina MiSeq using a v3 150-cycle kit. The authors processed their data as follows. Repertoire analysis was performed in R inside a reproducible Nextflow workflow that covered QC, data transformation and analysis. Custom analyses were implemented in LymphoSeq2, an R package for AIRR-Seq data exploration. A few samples yielding fewer than 5000 total TRB sequences were excluded, leaving 188 analyzed HIV repertoires. Among the 190 or so HIV repertoires that were kept, some 61 were collected before ART initiation and about 130 were collected after ART initiation. Repertoires were downsampled to 5000 TRB nucleotide sequences, with summary statistics averaged over 100 downsampling iterations. Only TRB sequences with CDR3 regions of at least seven amino acids were retained for analysis. Diversity was measured with a Shannon entropy-derived clonality score and the Gini coefficient. In repertoire networks, the top 5000 CDR3 amino acid sequences were linked whenever an edit distance of one separated two sequences. For TRB CDR3 amino acid sequences, antigen specificity groups and MHC restriction were predicted with GLIPH2. To flag known associations with CMV, EBV, HIV or tissue antigens, CDR3 amino acid sequences were compared against VDJdb and McPAS-TCR. Pre-ART, post-ART and control groups were compared with Wilcoxon signed-rank tests and Holm-Bonferroni correction. What TCRdb holds here is the immuneACCESS table cut down to in-frame rearrangements. Part of the clones is not present; checked against another copy, under half of the missing clones reflect an unresolved V gene, and the others are unexplained. V, J and clone size derive from that table, while D and trimming were established from the DNA sequence. The sample table lists about 28,000 clones, around 96% of them with a count of one. The ten largest clones add up to 8% of the sample.

Points the paper makes about the study in general: At every time point, the repertoire was dominated by expanded TRB clones first identified before ART initiation, although this dominance fluctuated and, in many PLHIV, declined after ART. Inferences about post-ART repertoire changes are limited because no data were available on ART adherence, viral resistance or therapy changes. Because PBMC availability was limited, only the TCR beta chain was sequenced, with no alpha chain pairing. The samples span the years 2004 to 2017, and the ART regimens used may be less effective than current regimens. ART initiation was associated with a significant increase in TRB diversity, but diversity stayed significantly below transplant donor controls even after long-term ART. Unsorted PBMC were profiled instead of sorted CD4+ and CD8+ T cells because pre-ART samples had limited cell numbers. Compared with controls, HIV repertoires had narrower CDR3 length ranges, and the network structure pointed to an antigen-experienced repertoire that shifted only slightly toward naive after ART.

Material: unsorted PBMCs, obtained around 6 years after starting antiretroviral therapy. This sequence originates from a man aged 25 to 40 with HIV.

The sequence in DNA is TGCGCCAGCAGTGAGTCGGTACTAGCGGGAGGGTCCTACGAGCAGTACTTC. The encoded protein is CASSESVLAGGSYEQYF. Rearrangement joined TRBV10-1 to TRBJ2-7; 13 nucleotides in the junction match TRBD2. Trimming leaves V shorter by 0 bases and J shorter by 1 base, with the junction holding 3 bases beyond the gene matches. According to the germline V gene (reference sequence), CDR1 reads WNHNN and CDR2 reads SYGVQD. The CDR3 spans 17 residues, from the cysteine through the phenylalanine. Only CDR3 DNA is held: 51 bases, read in frame from base 1.